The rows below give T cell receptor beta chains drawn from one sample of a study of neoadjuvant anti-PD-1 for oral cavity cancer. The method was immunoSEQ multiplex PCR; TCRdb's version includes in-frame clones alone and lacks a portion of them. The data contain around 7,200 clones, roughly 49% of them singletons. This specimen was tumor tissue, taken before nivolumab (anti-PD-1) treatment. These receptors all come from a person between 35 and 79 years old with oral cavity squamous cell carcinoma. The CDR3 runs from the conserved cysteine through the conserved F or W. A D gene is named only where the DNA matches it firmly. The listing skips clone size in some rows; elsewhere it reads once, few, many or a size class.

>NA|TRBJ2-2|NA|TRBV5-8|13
TGTGCCAGCAGCTTGAGGCGGACCGGGGAGCTGTTTTTT
CASSLRRTGELFF
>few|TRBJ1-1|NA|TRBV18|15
TGTGCCAGCTCACCGGACGGTTGGTTGAACACTGAAGCTTTCTTT
CASSPDGWLNTEAFF
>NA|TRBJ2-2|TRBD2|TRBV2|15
TGTGCCAGCAGGGGACTAGCGGGATTGGGGGGGGAGCTGTTTTTT
CASRGLAGLGGELFF
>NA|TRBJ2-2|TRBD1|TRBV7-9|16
TGTGCCAGCAGCCCCAAAAGACAGGGTGTGGCCGGGGAGCTGTTTTTT
CASSPKRQGVAGELFF
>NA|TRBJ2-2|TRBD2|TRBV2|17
TGTGCCAGCACCTTAATAGCGGGGGCACTGAACACCGGGGAGCTGTTTTTT
CASTLIAGALNTGELFF
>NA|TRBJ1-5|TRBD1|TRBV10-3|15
TGTGCCATCAGGCGTGGACAGGGGGTCGGTCAGCCCCAGCATTTT
CAIRRGQGVGQPQHF
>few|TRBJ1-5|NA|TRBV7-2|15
TGTGCCAGCAGCTTAGCGGCCGGGGCCGGCCAGCCCCAGCATTTT
CASSLAAGAGQPQHF
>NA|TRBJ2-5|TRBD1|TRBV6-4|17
TGTGCCAGCAGTGACCCCAAGGGACAGGGGGTAGGAGAGACCCAGTACTTC
CASSDPKGQGVGETQYF
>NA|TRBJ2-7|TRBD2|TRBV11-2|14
TGTGCCAGCAGCAAAGCGGGAGCTGGAAACGAGCAGTACTTC
CASSKAGAGNEQYF
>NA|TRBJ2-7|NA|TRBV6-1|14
TGTGCCAGCAGTGAAGTTTGGACAGCCTACGAGCAGTACTTC
CASSEVWTAYEQYF